There are a few counts of the clone carrying this T cell receptor (beta chain). The antigen is not known. Researchers used genomic DNA as the template to profile TCR beta VDJ and CDR3. TCRdb passed the reads through MiXCR, listing each CDR3 protein once. The table lists approximately 200,000 distinct CDR3 sequences, about half of them singletons. This sample is part of a study of CD8+CD57+ T cells in acquired aplastic anemia. Study information: On average, sorted CD4+ and CD8+ cells gave about 3.1 ug of DNA. CD4+ cell libraries from healthy donors averaged around 11 million reads. Study-wide findings and caveats: Over 25 CD8+ CDR3 sequences occurred in both the patients and the controls.

The clonotype was recovered from a human donor in good health, serving as a control. The sample taken for sequencing was sorted CD4+, CD8+, or CD8+CD57+ T cells (not recorded which) from PBMCs.

The CDR3 is CASRSGGWATGELFF. For the CDR3, the DNA is TGTGCCAGCCGTTCGGGAGGCTGGGCCACCGGGGAGCTGTTTTTT. J is TRBJ2-2 and V is TRBV11-2; 7 bases align to TRBD2. There are 15 residues in the CDR3. Trimming took 8 bases from V and 4 from J; bases not matched to a gene: 10. Germline loops: CDR1 SGHAT, CDR2 FQNNGV.